The 19 T cell receptor beta chains in this list originate from one sample, sequenced in a study of T cells in Graves' hyperthyroidism and ophthalmopathy. Amplification of TCR beta CDR3 regions used RNA as the template. Using the HTBI primer set, a first-round RT-PCR was run on the TCR CDR3. TCRdb ran MiXCR on the multiplex PCR reads and lists one entry per CDR3 protein. There are roughly 500,000 distinct CDR3 sequences in the sample; 46% occur only once, and 15% to 20% lies in the top ten. The sequenced material came from peripheral blood or thyroid tissue (not recorded which). The receptors stem from an adult woman with Graves' disease, either hyperthyroidism or ophthalmopathy (not recorded which).

This rearrangement joins TRBV5-4 to TRBJ1-5; D gene unclear. The CDR3 is 15 residues long. V lost 4 bases, J lost 5 bases, and 16 bases lay in between. Germline assignment: CDR1 SGHNT and CDR2 YYREEE (reference sequence). The CDR3 nucleotides are TGTGCCAGCAGCCCGGGGATACAGTGGGATCAGCCCCAGCATTTT. This codes for CASSPGIQWDQPQHF.

The chain joins TRBV7-6 to TRBJ1-1; D perhaps matches TRBD1 (5 bases). V was trimmed by 3 bases and J by 4 bases, leaving 12 bases between them. The V gene's germline CDR1 is SGHVS and CDR2 FNYEAQ. The CDR3 has 14 amino acids. The CDR3 region has the DNA TGTGCCAGCAGCTTCCCTTGGGGGGTCACTGAAGCTTTCTTT. Its protein is CASSFPWGVTEAFF.

V gene TRBV10-3 combines with J gene TRBJ1-2; weak D call: TRBD1 (5 bases). Germline CDR1 reads ENHRY; CDR2 reads SYGVKD. The CDR3 extends over 13 amino acids. The CDR3, as DNA: TGTGCTACCCAGCAGTCCAGGGTCGGGGGCTACACCTTC. Translation: CATQQSRVGGYTF.

This clonotype was counted once. The chain uses TRBV7-9 and TRBJ2-3; TRBD2 might be the D (6 bases). With 4 bases removed from V and 3 bases from J, the gap between germline ends came to 32 bases. Germline V gene lookup returns CDR1 SEHNR and CDR2 FQNEAQ (reference sequence). This CDR3 comprises 21 residues. CDR3 DNA: TGTGCCAGCAGCTCTACCGGGACTCCTTGGGGACCCGGCCCGTTGACAGATACGCAGTATTTT. Its protein is CASSSTGTPWGPGPLTDTQYF.

The chain joins TRBV29-1 to TRBJ1-3; maybe TRBD1 (6 bases). V was shortened by 1 base and J by 4 bases, with 11 bases between the two germline ends. This CDR3 is built from 14 residues. The germline V gene has CDR1 SQVTM and CDR2 ANQGSEA. CDR3 sequence (DNA): TGCAGCGTTGAAGGCCAGGGGTTAGGAAACACCATATATTTT. The encoded protein is CSVEGQGLGNTIYF. The full variable domain, rest sourced from reference TRBV29-1 and TRBJ1-3, is SAVISQKPSRDICQRGTSLTIQCQVDSQVTMMFWYRQQPGQSLTLIATANQGSEATYESGFVIDKFPISRPNLTFSTLTVSNMSPEDSSIYLCSVEGQGLGNTIYFGEGSWLTVV.

The rearrangement links TRBV6-5 to TRBJ1-1, with TRBD1 matching 8 bases. CDR3 length: 16 amino acids. Germline V gene lookup returns CDR1 MNHEY and CDR2 SVGAGI. The J segment lost 1 base and the V segment lost 6 bases, leaving 10 bases of the junction unmatched. The chain's CDR3 is CASSRGQGRPNTEAFF. CDR3 coding DNA: TGTGCCAGCAGCCGCGGACAGGGTCGACCGAACACTGAAGCTTTCTTT.

In its sample, this clonotype was seen many times. The chain employs TRBV6-1 and TRBJ1-6, with D perhaps matching TRBD1 (5 bases). The CDR3 runs 13 residues. Germline V gene data show CDR1 as MNHNS and CDR2 as SASEGT. Trimming removed 7 bases at V and 5 bases at J, with 9 bases between. The CDR3 region has the DNA TGTGCCAGCACCATCAGGGATAATTCACCCCTCCACTTT. Translating gives CASTIRDNSPLHF.

V is TRBV29-1 and J is TRBJ2-2; 7 bases line up with TRBD1. The CDR3 runs to 13 residues. Germline CDR1 and CDR2: SQVTM and ANQGSEA. V shed 8 bases and J 4 bases; nucleotides not matched to a gene: 7. The CDR3 region has the DNA TGCAGCTTGACAGGGTACGGCACCGGGGAGCTGTTTTTT. It encodes CSLTGYGTGELFF.

V usage is TRBV5-1 and J usage is TRBJ2-2; no reliable D call. The CDR3 covers 13 residues. V was clipped by 4 bases and J by 4 bases, with 8 bases between them. Germline CDR1 SGHRS, CDR2 YFSETQ. CDR3 sequence: CASSAASTGELFF. The CDR3 DNA reads TGCGCCAGCAGCGCCGCGAGCACCGGGGAGCTGTTTTTT.

The table lists this clonotype with many counts. The genes are TRBV14 and TRBJ2-7, with D perhaps matching TRBD1 (7 bases). This CDR3 region has 15 residues. V was pared by 3 bases and J by 4 bases, with 16 bases between. Germline CDR1 and CDR2: SGHDN and FVKESK. The chain's CDR3 is CASSQEGTVKYEQYF. CDR3 coding DNA: TGTGCCAGCAGCCAGGAGGGGACAGTAAAATACGAGCAGTACTTC.

The chain couples TRBV10-3 to TRBJ2-7, with a possible D match to TRBD2 (6 bases). V dropped 8 bases and J dropped 0 bases, with 8 bases sitting between them. Germline-derived CDR1 and CDR2 are ENHRY and SYGVKD. The CDR3 runs to 12 residues. The CDR3 spells CAIRGSSYEQYF. The CDR3 DNA is TGTGCCATCCGGGGGAGCTCCTACGAGCAGTACTTC.

The chain carries TRBV29-1 and TRBJ2-7; 12 nucleotides match TRBD2. J lost 1 base, V lost 4 bases, and 8 bases had no gene match. Germline V gene data show CDR1 as SQVTM and CDR2 as ANQGSEA. CDR3 size: 16 residues. The CDR3, as DNA: TGCAGCGTTGTTCCCCTAGCGGGAGGGCCTTCCTACGAGCAGTACTTC. Encoded protein: CSVVPLAGGPSYEQYF.

This chain links TRBV6-5 with TRBJ1-1; D unresolved. The CDR3 totals 15 residues. V lost 6 bases to trimming and J lost 1 base, with 15 bases between them. Germline CDR1 MNHEY, CDR2 SVGAGI. CDR3 amino acids: CASSRAGSANTEAFF. In DNA form, the CDR3 reads TGTGCCAGCAGCCGCGCCGGGAGCGCGAACACTGAAGCTTTCTTT.

V and J are TRBV5-6 and TRBJ2-3, with D possibly TRBD1 on 5 matching bases. CDR3 length: 15 amino acids. Germline values: CDR1 SGHDT, CDR2 YYEEEE. The V end lost 3 bases, the J end lost 4 bases, and 15 bases lay between the germline ends. CDR3 in DNA: TGTGCCAGCAGCTCTAGACTTGGGGCGGCAGATACGCAGTATTTT. It codes for CASSSRLGAADTQYF. The full variable domain, with the rest looked up from reference TRBV5-6 and TRBJ2-3, is DAGVTQSPTHLIKTRGQQVTLRCSPKSGHDTVSWYQQALGQGPQFIFQYYEEEERQRGNFPDRFSGHQFPNYSSELNVNALLLGDSALYLCASSSRLGAADTQYFGPGTRLTVL.

There are many counts of this clonotype. The chain employs TRBV2 and TRBJ1-1; weak D call: TRBD1 (5 bases). Germline CDR1 reads SNHLY; CDR2 reads FYNNEI. The CDR3 is made up of 13 amino acids. The V gene lost 6 bases and the J gene lost 6 bases, with 14 bases spanning the gap. DNA of the CDR3: TGTGCCAGCAGCCTAGGACACGGAGCTGAAGCTTTCTTT. This encodes CASSLGHGAEAFF.

The CDR3 is CASSGQLTTNEKLFF. CDR3 coding DNA: TGTGCCAGCAGTGGACAGCTGACAACTAATGAAAAACTGTTTTTT. This chain joins TRBV9 and TRBJ1-4, with D possibly matching TRBD1 (6 bases). Trimming took 5 bases from V and 0 from J, leaving 11 bases between them. Looked up from germline, CDR1 is SGDLS and CDR2 is YYNGEE. The CDR3 is made up of 15 amino acids.

This clonotype occurred many times. The chain combines TRBV2 with TRBJ1-1; D not resolved. This CDR3 has 14 residues. Per germline, CDR1 SNHLY and CDR2 FYNNEI. V gave up 4 bases and J gave up 1 base, with 10 bases separating them. The DNA of the CDR3 is TGTGCCAGCAGTGTAGAAGTCAGGAACACTGAAGCTTTCTTT. Protein: CASSVEVRNTEAFF.

The rearrangement joins TRBV5-1 to TRBJ1-3; 7 bases line up with TRBD1. After removal of 0 bases from V and 8 bases from J, the junction contained 11 bases not matched to a gene. The CDR3 loop spans 16 amino acids. The germline V gene encodes CDR1 SGHRS and CDR2 YFSETQ. CDR3 amino acids: CASSLGTGNYGYTIYF. CDR3 coding DNA: TGCGCCAGCAGCTTGGGGACAGGAAACTATGGCTACACCATATATTTT.

The rearrangement uses TRBV9 and TRBJ1-6, with TRBD1 identical over 10 bases. The CDR3 has 15 residues. The V gene end was trimmed by 3 bases and the J gene end by 10 bases; junction bases not matched to a gene: 7. Germline V gene sequence: CDR1 SGDLS, CDR2 YYNGEE. The CDR3 loop is CASSESGTGDSPLHF. CDR3 DNA sequence: TGTGCCAGCAGCGAGTCCGGGACAGGGGACTCACCCCTCCACTTT.